The 9 T cell receptor beta chains below come from one sample, sequenced in a study of T cell responses to AZD1222 COVID-19 vaccine. The method was immunoSEQ multiplex PCR; TCRdb's version includes in-frame clones alone and lacks a portion of them. Found here are roughly 270,000 clones, 90% to 95% of them singletons; the top ten hold 0.55%. Here the sequenced sample was peripheral blood, taken 28 days after the second AZD1222 dose. These receptors all stem from an adult who received the AZD1222 COVID-19 vaccine.

As DNA, the CDR3 is TGTGCCAGCAGTTTATCGGGGGTATGGACTAATGAAAAACTGTTTTTT. Translating it yields CASSLSGVWTNEKLFF. This chain uses TRBV27 with TRBJ1-4; the D gene is possibly TRBD1 (5 bases). CDR1 is MNHEY and CDR2 is SMNVEV in the germline V gene (reference sequence). V was shortened by 0 bases and J by 2 bases, with 10 bases between the two germline ends. This CDR3 is 16 amino acids long.

The chain employs TRBV2 and TRBJ2-7, with 8 bases that match TRBD2. This CDR3 comprises 13 residues. With V trimmed by 9 bases and J by 3 bases, 7 bases remained unmatched. Germline V gene sequence: CDR1 SNHLY, CDR2 FYNNEI. CDR3 loop: CASSGGAFYEQYF. CDR3 nucleotides: TGTGCCAGTTCGGGGGGGGCCTTCTACGAGCAGTACTTC. Based on the CDR3 plus reference TRBV2 and TRBJ2-7, the full variable domain is EPEVTQTPSHQVTQMGQEVILRCVPISNHLYFYWYRQILGQKVEFLVSFYNNEISEKSEIFDDQFSVERPDGSNFTLKIRSTKLEDSAMYFCASSGGAFYEQYFGPGTRLTVT.

V gene TRBV20-1 combines with J gene TRBJ2-7; D is uncertain. Trimming shortened V by 3 bases and J by 0 bases, and 9 bases separated the two germline ends. Germline loops: CDR1 DFQATT, CDR2 SNEGSKA (reference sequence). The CDR3 consists of 13 residues. The DNA for the CDR3 is TGCAGTGCTAGTAGGCTCTCCTCCTACGAGCAGTACTTC. This gives the protein CSASRLSSYEQYF.

This clone was counted once. DNA for the CDR3: TGCGCCAGCAGCTTGGAAGGGACAGGGGAAGAAAAACTGTTTTTT. Translating gives CASSLEGTGEEKLFF. The chain is built from TRBV5-1 and TRBJ1-4; 10 positions match TRBD1. Germline V lookup: CDR1 SGHRS, CDR2 YFSETQ. CDR3 length: 15 residues. V lost 0 bases and J lost 8; bases outside the gene matches: 4.

The genes are TRBV19 and TRBJ1-5; 8 bases map to TRBD1. The J segment lost 4 bases and the V segment lost 5 bases, leaving 7 bases of the junction unmatched. This CDR3 spans 15 amino acids. Looked up from germline, CDR1 is LNHDA and CDR2 is SQIVND (reference sequence). The CDR3 reads CASSPITGGNQPQHF. The CDR3 DNA reads TGTGCCAGTAGTCCGATTACAGGGGGGAATCAGCCCCAGCATTTT.

This chain connects TRBV19 to TRBJ1-1, with D hard to call. The CDR3 consists of 15 residues. Trimming pared 5 bases from V and 0 bases from J, leaving 13 bases between. Germline lookup yields CDR1 LNHDA and CDR2 SQIVND (reference sequence). The CDR3 coding sequence is TGTGCCAGTAGTTTTTCGATGATTATGAACACTGAAGCTTTCTTT. Protein: CASSFSMIMNTEAFF.

V gene TRBV2 combines with J gene TRBJ2-5, with D perhaps matching TRBD2 (5 bases). CDR1 and CDR2 (germline): SNHLY, FYNNEI. Trimming pared 4 bases from V and 1 base from J, leaving 10 bases between. The CDR3 runs 14 residues. CDR3 in DNA: TGTGCCAGCAGTGCGACTGGACTCCAAGAGACCCAGTACTTC. Translated: CASSATGLQETQYF.

This rearrangement joins TRBV5-1 to TRBJ1-3; TRBD1 is a possible D gene (5 bases). The germline CDR1 and CDR2 sequences are SGHRS and YFSETQ. The ends were cut back, 5 bases at V and 0 bases at J, with 15 bases in the middle. CDR3 length equals 16 residues. In DNA form, the CDR3 reads TGCGCCAGCAGGGAAGGGGTCTTCTCCTCTGGAAACACCATATATTTT. As protein: CASREGVFSSGNTIYF.

This rearrangement joins TRBV5-1 to TRBJ2-4; possibly TRBD2 for D (5 bases). V was clipped by 3 bases and J by 3 bases, with 16 bases between them. Germline loops: CDR1 SGHRS, CDR2 YFSETQ. CDR3 length: 16 amino acids. This CDR3 is CASSSQEGLGKNIQYF. The CDR3 DNA follows: TGCGCCAGCAGCTCCCAAGAGGGATTGGGCAAAAACATTCAGTACTTC.